This paragraph covers one T cell receptor (beta chain) sequence. The target antigen is unknown. TCRdb redid the calling of the reads with MiXCR, one entry per CDR3 protein. The sample has about 350,000 distinct CDR3 sequences; approximately 35% are singletons. This entry belongs to a study of T cell repertoires in cytomegalovirus infection. V gave up 3 bases and J gave up 4 bases; unmatched junction bases: 10. CDR1 LNHDA and CDR2 SQIVND come from the germline V gene (reference sequence). The CDR3 length is 17 residues. The chain is built from TRBV19 and TRBJ2-1; 9 nucleotides align to TRBD2. The input for sequencing was cultured PBMCs, taken from culture after CMV antigen stimulation. This clonotype was sampled from a human donor in good health (CMV status not recorded). Some clones in this sample may be carry-over from other donors' samples. The CDR3: CASSIFPRTSGYNEQFF. The CDR3 DNA reads TGTGCCAGTAGTATTTTCCCCCGAACTAGCGGGTACAATGAGCAGTTCTTC.